This record looks at one TCR beta chain sequence and its context. Other DNA sequences in the same sample also yield this CDR3. Looked up from germline, CDR1 is MDHEN and CDR2 is SYDVKM. Trimming cost V 2 bases and J 7 bases, with 8 bases left between them. The CDR3 totals 12 residues. This sample was included in a study of shared clonotypes between healthy human individuals. About the research overall: Every donor yielded three CD4 naive, three CD4 memory, two CD8 naive and one CD8 memory plate.

CD4+ cell separation produced CD45RA+ naive and CD45RA-negative memory subsets. Data came from immunoSEQ multiplex PCR; TCRdb stores just in-frame clones and leaves some out. The sample has 950,000 to 1,300,000 clones; 75% are singletons. The clonotype was recovered from a man between 18 and 35 years old in good health. This chain uses TRBV28 with TRBJ1-2; tentatively, D is TRBD1 (5 bases). The material sequenced was memory CD4+ T cells sorted from blood. The subset denotes: CD45RA-negative fraction. In nucleotides, the CDR3 is TGTGCCAGCAGTTTACGACAGCTTGGCTACACCTTC. Translation gives CASSLRQLGYTF.